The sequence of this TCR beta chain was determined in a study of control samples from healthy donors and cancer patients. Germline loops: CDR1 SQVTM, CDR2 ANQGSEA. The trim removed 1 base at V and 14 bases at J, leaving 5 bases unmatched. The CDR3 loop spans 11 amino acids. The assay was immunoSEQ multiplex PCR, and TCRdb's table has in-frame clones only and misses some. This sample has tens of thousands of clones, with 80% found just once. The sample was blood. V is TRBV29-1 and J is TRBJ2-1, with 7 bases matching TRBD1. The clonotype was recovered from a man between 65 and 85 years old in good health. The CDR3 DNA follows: TGCAGCGTTGAAGCCCGGGACAGAGAGTTCTTC. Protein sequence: CSVEARDREFF.